These T cell receptor beta chains were read from a single sample in a study of blood T cell repertoires in COVID-19. Sequencing used immunoSEQ multiplex PCR; TCRdb keeps in-frame clones, though not all of them. The sample lists 90,000 to 150,000 clones, around nine tenths occurring once. Sequenced: peripheral blood. The receptors were gathered from a human donor with acute or convalescent COVID-19. The donor label of this sample is uncertain. Both conserved end residues are part of each CDR3. Each record gives: D gene, J gene, clone size, V gene, CDR3 DNA, CDR3 protein. The D gene is left open where the match is weak. Clone size is not always given. Where it is, it says once, few, many or a class for expanded clones.

>TRBD2|TRBJ2-7|NA|TRBV27
TGTGCCAGCAGTCGCCCCGGGGGAGGGGAGCAGTACTTC
CASSRPGGGEQYF
>NA|TRBJ1-1|NA|TRBV10-3
TGTGCCATCAGTGCGGGATGGGGTCGCTCGAATGGTGAAAAGAACACTGAAGCTTTCTTT
CAISAGWGRSNGEKNTEAFF
>NA|TRBJ1-1|NA|TRBV28
TGTGCCAGCAGTTTATTGAGGGCTGAAGCTTTCTTT
CASSLLRAEAFF
>NA|TRBJ1-3|NA|TRBV7-9
TGTGCCAGCAGTTCCCCGGGGTCCGGAGACTCTGGAAACACCATATATTTT
CASSSPGSGDSGNTIYF
>NA|TRBJ1-2|NA|TRBV30
TGTGCCTGGAGTGTACCTAGGGGGATCTTCGGCTACACCTTC
CAWSVPRGIFGYTF
>NA|TRBJ2-2|NA|TRBV6-2/TRBV6-3
TGTGCCAGCAGTCTAACAGGGTTGGTCACCGGGGAGCTGTTTTTT
CASSLTGLVTGELFF
>TRBD1|TRBJ1-2|NA|TRBV19
TGTGCCAGTACCTTGACAGGGGGCAACTATGGCTACACCTTC
CASTLTGGNYGYTF
>NA|TRBJ1-2|NA|TRBV9
TGTGCCAGCAGCGTAAGTGGAGGTGGCTACACCTTC
CASSVSGGGYTF
>TRBD1|TRBJ1-1|NA|TRBV6-5
TGTGCCAGCAGGCGGGACAGCGACCGGGCTTTCTTT
CASRRDSDRAFF
>TRBD1|TRBJ2-7|NA|TRBV28
TGTGCCAGCAGCTTGGGACAGGGACTCTACGAGCAGTACTTC
CASSLGQGLYEQYF
>NA|TRBJ2-7|NA|TRBV9
TGTGCCAGCAGCGTAGCGGACAGCCCCTACGAGCAGTACTTC
CASSVADSPYEQYF
>NA|TRBJ1-2|NA|TRBV6-5
TGTGCCAGCAGTCCCCCCGGGACAAATAACTATGGCTACACCTTC
CASSPPGTNNYGYTF
>TRBD1|TRBJ1-2|NA|TRBV9
TGTGCCAGCAGCGTTGGACAGGGGAACTATGGCTACACCTTC
CASSVGQGNYGYTF
>NA|TRBJ1-1|NA|TRBV9
TGTGCCAGCAGCGCCGGCGGAGGCCCTGAAGCTTTCTTT
CASSAGGGPEAFF
>NA|TRBJ2-7|NA|TRBV27
TGTGCCAGCAGTTTAGGCCAGGGTTTCTCTCGCGAGCAGTACTTC
CASSLGQGFSREQYF
>NA|TRBJ2-7|NA|TRBV5-6
TGTGCCAGCAGCGCCCTCACAGGGCAGAGCTCCTACGAGCAGTACTTC
CASSALTGQSSYEQYF
>NA|TRBJ1-1|NA|TRBV27
TGTGCCAGCAGTCCTTGGACAGAGAACACTGAAGCTTTCTTT
CASSPWTENTEAFF
>NA|TRBJ2-1|NA|TRBV2
TGTGCCAGCAGTGCGGGGGGCGGGTACAATGAGCAGTTCTTC
CASSAGGGYNEQFF
>TRBD2|TRBJ2-2|NA|TRBV29-1
TGCAGCGTCTCCGGCGGGGGAACAACGGCGAACACCGGGGAGCTGTTTTTT
CSVSGGGTTANTGELFF
>NA|TRBJ1-2|NA|TRBV12-3/TRBV12-4
TGTGCCAGCAGTTTAACACGGGGCTATGGCTACACCTTC
CASSLTRGYGYTF
>NA|TRBJ1-2|NA|TRBV30
TGTGCCTGGAGTGTACGGCGGCCCTATGGCTACACCTTC
CAWSVRRPYGYTF
>TRBD1|TRBJ2-2|NA|TRBV6-4
TGTGCCAGCAGAAGGACAGGGAACACCGGGGAGCTGTTTTTT
CASRRTGNTGELFF
>NA|TRBJ2-5|once|TRBV15
TGTGCCACCAGCATCGGAGGGGGCCAACAGGAGACCCAGTACTTC
CATSIGGGQQETQYF
>TRBD1|TRBJ1-2|NA|TRBV4-1
TGCGCCAGCAGCCAAGGAAGGACAGGGAGGGATGGCTACACCTTC
CASSQGRTGRDGYTF
>TRBD1|TRBJ2-1|NA|TRBV5-4
TGTGCCAGCAGCTTGAGGACAGGATCGAACAAGCAGTTCTTC
CASSLRTGSNKQFF
>NA|TRBJ1-6|NA|TRBV6-5
TGTGCCAGCAGTTACTCGTTTGTCGGGAGTTCACCCCTCCACTTT
CASSYSFVGSSPLHF
>NA|TRBJ2-7|NA|TRBV6-2/TRBV6-3
TGTGCCAGCAGCCGTGACAGGCCATCCTACGAGCAGTACTTC
CASSRDRPSYEQYF
>NA|TRBJ2-3|NA|TRBV6-2/TRBV6-3
TGTGCCAGCAGTTACCCGGGACTCCAACTTATCAGCACAGATACGCAGTATTTT
CASSYPGLQLISTDTQYF
>NA|TRBJ2-3|NA|TRBV4-1
TGCGCCAGCAGCCAAGGGAGGGACACAGATACGCAGTATTTT
CASSQGRDTDTQYF
>TRBD2|TRBJ2-7|NA|TRBV6-5
TGTGCCAGCACCTCGGGACTAGCGCACGAGCAGTACTTC
CASTSGLAHEQYF
>TRBD1|TRBJ2-1|NA|TRBV5-6
TGTGCCAGCAGCTTGGGCAGGGACAGAACCTACAATGAGCAGTTCTTC
CASSLGRDRTYNEQFF
>NA|TRBJ1-6|once|TRBV7-2
TGTGCCAGCAGCTCGTGGGGGCTTGATTCACCCCTCCACTTT
CASSSWGLDSPLHF
>NA|TRBJ1-5|NA|TRBV6-5
TGTGCCAGCAGTTACTCGTTATCCCCCAGGGTCCAGCATTTT
CASSYSLSPRVQHF
>TRBD1|TRBJ1-6|once|TRBV6-5
TGTGCCAGCAGCCAGGGGGCTTCGGCCTCACCCCTCCACTTT
CASSQGASASPLHF
>TRBD1|TRBJ2-5|NA|TRBV18
TGTGCCAGCTCACCACGGCGACAGGGAAATGGCCAAGAGACCCAGTACTTC
CASSPRRQGNGQETQYF
>NA|TRBJ2-7|NA|TRBV4-2
TGTGCCAGCAGCCAGGATCGGGGAGCCGAGCAGTACTTC
CASSQDRGAEQYF
>NA|TRBJ1-2|NA|TRBV30
TGTGCCTGGAGTGGTTCCCGCAGGGGCGGAAACTATGGCTACACCTTC
CAWSGSRRGGNYGYTF
>NA|TRBJ1-3|NA|TRBV4-1
TGCGCCAGCAGCCAAGATAGGGCAGGGATTGGGCCTGGAAACACCATATATTTT
CASSQDRAGIGPGNTIYF
>NA|TRBJ1-1|NA|TRBV4-3
TGCGCCAGCAGCCAGGATCTTAAAGGACTCCCGAACACTGAAGCTTTCTTT
CASSQDLKGLPNTEAFF
>TRBD1|TRBJ1-1|NA|TRBV5-8
TGTGCCAGCAGCTCAGGACAGGGCTGGAACACTGAAGCTTTCTTT
CASSSGQGWNTEAFF
>NA|TRBJ2-1|once|TRBV5-1
TGCGCCAGCAGCCTCGGAGGCACTAACAATGAGCAGTTCTTC
CASSLGGTNNEQFF
>TRBD1|TRBJ2-1|NA|TRBV5-1
TGCGCCAGCAGCTTGGAGGGGGCCTCCTACAATGAGCAGTTCTTC
CASSLEGASYNEQFF
>NA|TRBJ1-1|NA|TRBV9
TGTGCCAGCAGCGTAAGCATAGGAGGGCTCAACACTGAAGCTTTCTTT
CASSVSIGGLNTEAFF
>NA|TRBJ2-3|few|TRBV7-9
TGTGCCAGCAGCTTAGGGGCAAGTTCTTATAGCACAGATACGCAGTATTTT
CASSLGASSYSTDTQYF
>NA|TRBJ2-7|NA|TRBV6-5
TGTGCCAGCAGTTACCGGCGGTTATCGGGTTTCCACGAGCAGTACTTC
CASSYRRLSGFHEQYF
>TRBD1|TRBJ1-1|NA|TRBV6-2/TRBV6-3
TGTGCCAGCAGCCACGGACAGGCAACTGAAGCTTTCTTT
CASSHGQATEAFF
>TRBD2|TRBJ2-3|once|TRBV6-1
TGTGCCAGCAGTGAAACCATAGCGGGAGAGGGGCGAGATACGCAGTATTTT
CASSETIAGEGRDTQYF
>TRBD2|TRBJ2-5|NA|TRBV15
TGTGCGACCACCACTCAAAGAGAAAGACTAGCGGGGTTTAAGACCCAGTACTTC
CATTTQRERLAGFKTQYF
>TRBD1|TRBJ2-7|NA|TRBV5-4
TGTGCCAGCAGCTTGAGGGGGCGCTACGAGCAGTACTTC
CASSLRGRYEQYF
>NA|TRBJ2-3|NA|TRBV18
TGTGCCAGCTCCCCGAGCTCAGGGACAGATACGCAGTATTTT
CASSPSSGTDTQYF
>NA|TRBJ1-6|NA|TRBV11-2
TGTGCCAGCAGCTTCCCCGTACTCCGGCAGGGTGATTCACCCCTCCACTTT
CASSFPVLRQGDSPLHF
>TRBD1|TRBJ1-5|NA|TRBV4-2
TGTGCCAGCAGCCAAGCCGGGACAGGATTTGATCAGCCCCAGCATTTT
CASSQAGTGFDQPQHF